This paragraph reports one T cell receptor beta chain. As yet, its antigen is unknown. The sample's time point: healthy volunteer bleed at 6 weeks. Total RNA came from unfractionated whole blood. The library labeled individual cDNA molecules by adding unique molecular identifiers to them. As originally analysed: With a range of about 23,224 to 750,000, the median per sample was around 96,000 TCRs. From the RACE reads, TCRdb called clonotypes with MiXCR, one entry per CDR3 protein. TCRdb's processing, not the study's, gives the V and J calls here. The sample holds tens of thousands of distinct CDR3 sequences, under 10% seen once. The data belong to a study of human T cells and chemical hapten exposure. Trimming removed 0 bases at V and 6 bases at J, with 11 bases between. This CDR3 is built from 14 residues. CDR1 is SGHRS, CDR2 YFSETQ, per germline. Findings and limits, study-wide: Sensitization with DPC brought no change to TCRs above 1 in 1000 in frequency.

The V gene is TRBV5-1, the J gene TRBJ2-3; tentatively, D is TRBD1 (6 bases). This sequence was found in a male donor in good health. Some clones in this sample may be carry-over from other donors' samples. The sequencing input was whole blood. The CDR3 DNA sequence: TGCGCCAGCAGCTTGGACAGGGCGAAGGATACGCAGTATTTT. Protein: CASSLDRAKDTQYF. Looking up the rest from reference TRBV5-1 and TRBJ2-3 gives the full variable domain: KAGVTQTPRYLIKTRGQQVTLSCSPISGHRSVSWYQQTPGQGLQFLFEYFSETQRNKGNFPGRFSGRQFSNSRSEMNVSTLELGDSALYLCASSLDRAKDTQYFGPGTRLTVL.